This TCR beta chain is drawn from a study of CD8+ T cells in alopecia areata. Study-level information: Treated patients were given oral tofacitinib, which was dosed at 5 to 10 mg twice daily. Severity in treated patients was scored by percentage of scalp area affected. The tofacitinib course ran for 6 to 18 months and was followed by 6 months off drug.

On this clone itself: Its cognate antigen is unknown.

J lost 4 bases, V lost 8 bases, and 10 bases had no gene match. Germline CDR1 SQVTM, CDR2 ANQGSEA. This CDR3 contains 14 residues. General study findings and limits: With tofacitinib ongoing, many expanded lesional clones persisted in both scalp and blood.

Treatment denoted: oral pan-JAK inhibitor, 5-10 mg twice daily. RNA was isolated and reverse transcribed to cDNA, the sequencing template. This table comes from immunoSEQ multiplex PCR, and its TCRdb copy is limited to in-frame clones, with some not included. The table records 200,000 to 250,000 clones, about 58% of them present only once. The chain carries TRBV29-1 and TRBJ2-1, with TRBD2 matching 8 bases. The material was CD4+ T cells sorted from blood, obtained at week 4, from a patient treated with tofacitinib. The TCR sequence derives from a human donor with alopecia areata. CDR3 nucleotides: TGCAGCACGGAACCTAGCGGGCCTTACAATGAGCAGTTCTTC. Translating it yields CSTEPSGPYNEQFF.